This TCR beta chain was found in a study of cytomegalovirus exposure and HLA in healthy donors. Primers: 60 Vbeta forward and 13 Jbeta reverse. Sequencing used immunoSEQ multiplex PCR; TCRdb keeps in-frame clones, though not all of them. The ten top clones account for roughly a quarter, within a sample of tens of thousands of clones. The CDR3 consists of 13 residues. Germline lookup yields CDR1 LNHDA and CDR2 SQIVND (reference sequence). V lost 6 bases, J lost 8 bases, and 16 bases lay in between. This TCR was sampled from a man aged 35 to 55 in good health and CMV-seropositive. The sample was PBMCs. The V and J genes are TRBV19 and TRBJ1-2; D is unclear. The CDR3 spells CASRDFPGSGYTF. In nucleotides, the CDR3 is TGTGCCAGTAGGGACTTCCCGGGGTCGGGCTACACCTTC.